This T cell receptor (beta chain) was documented in a study of T cell changes during pregnancy in multiple sclerosis. CDR1 is MNHNS and CDR2 is SASEGT in the germline V gene. The V end lost 0 bases, the J end lost 6 bases, and 9 bases lay between the germline ends. The CDR3 is 13 residues long. By share of the sample, this clone is medium-sized. Assay used: immunoSEQ multiplex PCR; TCRdb lists only in-frame clones, some missing. The sample has some 44,000 clones, 87% seen once. The source is a female donor with multiple sclerosis, enrolled in a pregnancy study. The chain has TRBV6-1 and TRBJ2-7; no clear D. The sequencing used CD4+ T cells from peripheral blood mononuclear cells, collected after pregnancy. CDR3 sequence (DNA): TGTGCCAGCAGTGAAGCTCGGCCAGGCGAGCAGTACTTC. Its protein is CASSEARPGEQYF.